Listed below are T cell receptor beta chains from one sample, sequenced in a study of HIV-infected patients and healthy controls. Via MiXCR, TCRdb re-called the 5' RACE reads, giving one row per CDR3 protein. Of 17,000 or so distinct CDR3 sequences in the sample, roughly 6% were seen once. The sample comprised blood. These receptors came from an adult in good health. Each CDR3 is given without its conserved first and last residue.

>TRBV12-3/TRBV12-4
ASRRTAGELF
>TRBV10-3
AIQGLDEQF
>TRBV5-4
ASSSGSLEGNEQF
>TRBV5-1
ASSLGQIAEAF
>TRBV28
ASSPRGRGRNTEAF
>TRBV29-1
SALGGLLNTEAF
>TRBV12-3/TRBV12-4
ASSLETDSSEAF
>TRBV6-2/TRBV6-3
ASSYSNSGSYGYT
>TRBV6-6
ASSRGSMNTEAF
>TRBV20-1
SARGKDRGSSETQY
>TRBV3-1
ASSPLYSNQPQH
>TRBV6-5
ASRLLAGGWNTGELF
>TRBV20-1
SARTLDRVLNTEAF
>TRBV4-3
ASSQDSARYVADTQY
>TRBV29-1
SVAGRSSYEQY
>TRBV28
ASSSGQFNYGYT
>TRBV10-3
AISPTGMNTEAF
>TRBV6-5
ASSLGANRQPNTEAF
>TRBV12-3/TRBV12-4
ASSLGLRGGTGANVLT
>TRBV10-2
ASSRSQGVSETQY
>TRBV7-2
ASTPSGGAADTQY
>TRBV5-1
ASSEGRAGNQPQH
>TRBV7-6
ASSRSGSGTDTQY
>TRBV6-4
ASSPGNNEQF
>TRBV19
ASSGRDRGHYEQY
>TRBV20-1
SARGTSGGREQF
>TRBV3-1
ASSLSAGEETQY
>TRBV12-3/TRBV12-4
ASSFKLVDPNEQF
>TRBV12-3/TRBV12-4
ASIKPGTGYGYT
>TRBV5-1
ASSPGNVPQETQY
>TRBV5-6
ASSLGDWGFSLH
>TRBV13
ASSFSVTGNEQY
>TRBV10-3
AISLYAGGPTSTDTQY
>TRBV5-1
ASSWGQGQGYT
>TRBV3-1
ASSQDRGPTYEQY
>TRBV12-3/TRBV12-4
ASSFAGGRGETQY
>TRBV7-2
ASSLQTGGYEQF
>TRBV29-1
SVALTGSGANVLT
>TRBV29-1
SVVADNTEAF
>TRBV3-1
ASSQESGVGSNQPQH
>TRBV4-2
ASLRTQAENEKLF